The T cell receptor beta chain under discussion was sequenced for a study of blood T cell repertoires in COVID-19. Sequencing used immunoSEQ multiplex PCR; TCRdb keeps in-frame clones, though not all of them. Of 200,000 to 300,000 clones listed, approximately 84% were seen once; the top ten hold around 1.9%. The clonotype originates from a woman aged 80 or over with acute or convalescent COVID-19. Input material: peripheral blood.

This chain's CDR3 is CASSLRGFDEQYF. The CDR3 bases are TGTGCCAGCAGCCTACGAGGGTTCGACGAGCAGTACTTC. The chain recombines TRBV5-4 with TRBJ2-7; tentatively, D is TRBD2 (5 bases). Germline lookup yields CDR1 SGHNT and CDR2 YYREEE (reference sequence). This CDR3 comprises 13 residues. Trimming pared 4 bases from V and 5 bases from J, leaving 13 bases between.